This TCR beta chain was profiled in a study of T cell responses to AZD1222 COVID-19 vaccine. The CDR3 is 16 residues long. V was clipped by 0 bases and J by 2 bases; unmatched bases: 7. Looked up from germline, CDR1 is MNHEY and CDR2 is SVGAGI. Sequencing was performed with immunoSEQ multiplex PCR; in TCRdb, only in-frame clones are kept and a portion is missing. The table shows about 130,000 clones, with 88% occurring only once. This TCR was sampled from an adult in good health. This specimen was peripheral blood, taken on day 0 of AZD1222 vaccination. This sequence joins TRBV6-5 and TRBJ2-7, with 7 bases matching TRBD2. The CDR3: CASSYSMGGSPYEQYF. The CDR3 DNA sequence: TGTGCCAGCAGTTACTCCATGGGCGGGAGCCCCTACGAGCAGTACTTC.